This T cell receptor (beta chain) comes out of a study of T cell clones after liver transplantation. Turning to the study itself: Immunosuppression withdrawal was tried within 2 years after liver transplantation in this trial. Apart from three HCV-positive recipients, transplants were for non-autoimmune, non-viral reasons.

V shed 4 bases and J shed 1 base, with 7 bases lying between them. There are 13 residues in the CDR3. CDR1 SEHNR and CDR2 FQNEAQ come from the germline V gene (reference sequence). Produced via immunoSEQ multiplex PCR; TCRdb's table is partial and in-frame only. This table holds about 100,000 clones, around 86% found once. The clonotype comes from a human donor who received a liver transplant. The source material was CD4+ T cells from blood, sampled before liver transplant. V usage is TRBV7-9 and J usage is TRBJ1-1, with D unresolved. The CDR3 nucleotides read TGTGCCAGCAGCTCCGGGTCGAACACTGAAGCTTTCTTT. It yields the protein CASSSGSNTEAFF.